The following is a TCR beta chain sequence with its context. The antigen is not known. This table comes from immunoSEQ multiplex PCR, and its TCRdb copy is limited to in-frame clones, with some not included. The repertoire holds approximately 300,000 clones, with about 80% as singletons. The data belong to a study of cytotoxic CD8 clonotypes in ibrutinib-treated CLL. Findings and limits, study-wide: Relative to age-matched healthy donors, clonality at baseline was higher, and it tracked circulating CD8+ T-cell counts. Rising at ibrutinib response, clonality subsequently fell back toward baseline at progression.

Between the trimmed V and J ends, which lost 0 bases and 9 bases, there was a span of 9 bases. The length of the CDR3 is 12 residues. CDR1 and CDR2 from the germline V gene are SGHNT and YENEEA. As input for TCR beta libraries, roughly 2.1 micrograms of genomic DNA came from cryopreserved PBMCs. The rearrangement joins TRBV11-3 to TRBJ2-7; D is perhaps TRBD2 (6 bases). Sequenced here: PBMCs, sampled before ibrutinib treatment. This clonotype was sampled from a human donor with chronic lymphocytic leukemia. CDR3 protein: CASSLEGGSQYF. CDR3 bases: TGTGCCAGCAGCTTAGAAGGAGGGTCGCAGTACTTC.